The sequence of this T cell receptor beta chain was determined in a study of blood T cell repertoires in COVID-19 (dated by TCRdb to 2018 to 2020). For the wider study: The collaborator samples originated in the United States, Italy and Spain and spanned the acute and convalescent phases of COVID-19. The material from the prospective study consisted of cDNA or gDNA derived from T cells, B-cell-depleted T cells, or PBMCs. Deeply sampled blood TCRbeta repertoires from subjects exposed to, actively infected with, or recovered from COVID-19 were included in the dataset. The repertoires were made available in a free public database intended to serve as a resource for research on the immune response to SARS-CoV-2. Samples were obtained from the ongoing ImmuneRACE study (first 160 participants) and from roughly 1,300 subjects provided by 6 global collaborators. The sample metadata nearly always contained a de-identified subject ID, COVID-19 status, age in years and sex. Where available, HLA class I and class II types were obtained from metadata supplied by the sample provider rather than from assay-based typing.

General study outcomes and caveats: How much clinical and demographic metadata was included differed by source and by participant, and the metadata was provided uncurated.

Points on this clone: Its antigen specificity is not known. One base away there is no much larger clone; base qualities are not given.

The immunoSEQ Assay, a bias-controlled multiplex PCR, was used to amplify TCRbeta CDR3 regions from genomic DNA. Per the authors' processing: Within the assay, amplification of reference gene primers was used to estimate how many nucleated cells each sample contained. To quantify the absolute abundance of each unique TCRbeta CDR3 rearrangement, sequence reads were collapsed and filtered. For each sample, productive Simpson clonality was calculated as the square root of Simpson's diversity index across productive rearrangements. TCRdb re-hosts the immuneACCESS table, in-frame sequences only. Its copies lack some clones; in the studies checked, an unresolved V gene accounts for under half of them, and the cause for the rest is not known. D and trimming were read from the DNA, whereas the V and J calls and clone size are those reported in that table. The sample has tens of thousands of clones on record, 75% to 95% of them singletons. The top ten hold under 7.5% of the sample.

Whole blood was collected in K2EDTA tubes by collaborating institutions according to the institutions' own protocols. For TCRbeta analysis, collaborator samples were shipped as frozen whole blood, as isolated PBMCs, or as DNA extracted from either sample type. The sequencing sample was made of peripheral blood. The receptor was derived from a man aged 50-59 years with active COVID-19.

Here the CDR3 is given as CASSLGARGTAFF. The DNA sequence is given as TGTGCCAGCAGTTTAGGGGCGAGGGGGACGGCTTTCTTT. The chain is assembled from TRBV27 and TRBJ1-1; possibly the D gene is TRBD1, per 6 matching bases. From cysteine to phenylalanine, the CDR3 is 13 amino acids long. The CDR3 DNA has 39 bases and is translated from base 1. CDR1 and CDR2 (MNHEY, SMNVEV) derive from the germline V gene (reference sequence). The junction carries 15 bases between V and J, which are trimmed by 2 bases and 11 bases respectively.